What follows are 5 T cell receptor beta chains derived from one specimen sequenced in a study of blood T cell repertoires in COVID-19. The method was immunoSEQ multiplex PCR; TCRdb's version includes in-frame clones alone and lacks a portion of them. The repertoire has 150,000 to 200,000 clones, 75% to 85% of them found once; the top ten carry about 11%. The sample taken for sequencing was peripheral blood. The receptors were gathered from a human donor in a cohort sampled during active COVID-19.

This CDR3 reads CASSIESDRGHSPLHF. The CDR3 nucleotides read TGTGCCAGTAGTATAGAGTCCGACAGGGGTCATTCACCCCTCCACTTT. The chain couples TRBV19 to TRBJ1-6; the match to TRBD1 covers 8 bases. CDR1 is LNHDA and CDR2 is SQIVND in the germline V gene (reference sequence). This CDR3 has 16 amino acids. The junction had 6 bases not matched to a gene; V was cut back by 0 bases and J by 8 bases.

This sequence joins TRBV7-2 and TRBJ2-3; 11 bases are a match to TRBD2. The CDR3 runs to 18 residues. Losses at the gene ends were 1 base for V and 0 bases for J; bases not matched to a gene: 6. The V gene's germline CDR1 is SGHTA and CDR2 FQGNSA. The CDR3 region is CASSLGLAGIPSTDTQYF. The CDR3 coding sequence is TGTGCCAGCAGCTTAGGACTAGCGGGAATACCTAGCACAGATACGCAGTATTTT.

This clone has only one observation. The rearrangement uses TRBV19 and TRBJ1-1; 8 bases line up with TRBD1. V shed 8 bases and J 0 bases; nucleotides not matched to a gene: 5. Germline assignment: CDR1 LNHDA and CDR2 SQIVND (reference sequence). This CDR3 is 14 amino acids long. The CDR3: CASWDRIMNTEAFF. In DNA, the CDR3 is TGTGCCAGTTGGGACAGGATTATGAACACTGAAGCTTTCTTT.

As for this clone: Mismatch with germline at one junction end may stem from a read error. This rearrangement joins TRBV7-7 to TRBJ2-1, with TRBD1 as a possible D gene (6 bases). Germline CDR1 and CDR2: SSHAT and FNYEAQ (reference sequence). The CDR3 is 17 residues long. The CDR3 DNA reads TGTGCTAGCAGCTTAGACCCGGTGCCAGGGGCTAACAATGAGCAGTTCTTC. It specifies CASSLDPVPGANNEQFF.

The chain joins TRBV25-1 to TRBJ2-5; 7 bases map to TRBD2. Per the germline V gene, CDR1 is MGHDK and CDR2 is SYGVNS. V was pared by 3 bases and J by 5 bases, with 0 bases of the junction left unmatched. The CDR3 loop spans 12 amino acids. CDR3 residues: CASSDGRETQYF. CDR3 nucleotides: TGTGCCAGCAGTGACGGGAGGGAGACCCAGTACTTC.